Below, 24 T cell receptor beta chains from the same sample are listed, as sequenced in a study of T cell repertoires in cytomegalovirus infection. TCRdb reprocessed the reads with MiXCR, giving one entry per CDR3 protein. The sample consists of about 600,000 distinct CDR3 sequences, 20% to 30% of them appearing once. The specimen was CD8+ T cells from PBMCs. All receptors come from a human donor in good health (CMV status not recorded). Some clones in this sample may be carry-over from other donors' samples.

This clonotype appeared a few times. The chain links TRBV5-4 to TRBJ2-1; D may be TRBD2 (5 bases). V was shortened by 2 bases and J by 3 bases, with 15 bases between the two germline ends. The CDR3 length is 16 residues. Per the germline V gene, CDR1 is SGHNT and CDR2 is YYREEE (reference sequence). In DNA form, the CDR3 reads TGTGCCAGCAGCTTCAGCCGGGGTGACGTCTACAATGAGCAGTTCTTC. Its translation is CASSFSRGDVYNEQFF.

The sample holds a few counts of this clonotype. CDR3 bases: TGTGCCAGCAGCTTCCGGGGGCACGGGGAGCTGTTTTTT. Its translation is CASSFRGHGELFF. V and J are TRBV28 and TRBJ2-2; D may correspond to TRBD1 or TRBD2 (6 bases each). The germline CDR1 and CDR2 sequences are MDHEN and SYDVKM. This CDR3 contains 13 residues. Trimming took 6 bases from V and 7 from J, leaving 12 bases between them.

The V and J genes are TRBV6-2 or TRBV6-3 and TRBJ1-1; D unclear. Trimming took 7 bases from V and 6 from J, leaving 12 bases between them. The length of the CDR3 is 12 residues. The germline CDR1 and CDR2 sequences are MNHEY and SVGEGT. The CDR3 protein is CASISSGSEAFF. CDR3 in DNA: TGTGCCAGCATTTCCTCGGGGTCTGAAGCTTTCTTT.

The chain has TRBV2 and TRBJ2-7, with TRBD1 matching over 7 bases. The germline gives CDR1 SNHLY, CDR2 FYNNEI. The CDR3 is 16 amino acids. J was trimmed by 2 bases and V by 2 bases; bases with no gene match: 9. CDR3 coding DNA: TGTGCCAGCAGTGAATTTCAGGGGGTGCGTCCCTACGAGCAGTACGTC. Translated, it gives CASSEFQGVRPYEQYV.

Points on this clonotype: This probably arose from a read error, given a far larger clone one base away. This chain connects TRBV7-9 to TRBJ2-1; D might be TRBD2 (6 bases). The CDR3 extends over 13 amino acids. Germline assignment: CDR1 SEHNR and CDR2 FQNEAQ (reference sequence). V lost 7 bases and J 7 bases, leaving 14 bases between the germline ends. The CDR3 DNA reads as TGTGCCAGCAACTTGGGGCGGGGAAATGAGCAGTTCTTC. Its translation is CASNLGRGNEQFF.

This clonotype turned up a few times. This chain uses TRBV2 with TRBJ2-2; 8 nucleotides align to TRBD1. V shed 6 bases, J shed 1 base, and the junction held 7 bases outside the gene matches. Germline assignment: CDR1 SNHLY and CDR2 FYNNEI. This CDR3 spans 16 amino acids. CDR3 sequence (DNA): TGTGCCAGCAGGGGGTTCGGGACAGGGAACACCGGGGAGCTGTTTTTT. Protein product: CASRGFGTGNTGELFF.

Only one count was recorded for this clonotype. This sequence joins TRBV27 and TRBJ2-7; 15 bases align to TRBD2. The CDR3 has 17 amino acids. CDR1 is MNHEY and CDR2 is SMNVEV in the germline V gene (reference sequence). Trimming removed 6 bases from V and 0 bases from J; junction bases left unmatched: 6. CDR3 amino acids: CASRGTSGGRSSYEQYF. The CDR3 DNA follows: TGTGCCAGCAGGGGGACTAGCGGGGGGAGGAGCTCCTACGAGCAGTACTTC.

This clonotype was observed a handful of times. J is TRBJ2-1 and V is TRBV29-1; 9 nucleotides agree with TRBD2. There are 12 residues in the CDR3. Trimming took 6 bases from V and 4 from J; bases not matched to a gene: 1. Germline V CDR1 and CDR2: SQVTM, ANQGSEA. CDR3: CSVGLAYNEQFF. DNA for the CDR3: TGCAGCGTCGGACTAGCGTACAATGAGCAGTTCTTC.

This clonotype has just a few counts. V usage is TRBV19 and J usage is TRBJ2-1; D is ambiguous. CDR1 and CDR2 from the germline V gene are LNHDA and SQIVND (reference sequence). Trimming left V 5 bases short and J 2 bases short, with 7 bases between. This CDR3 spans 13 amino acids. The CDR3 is CASSVGTYNEQFF. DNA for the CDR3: TGTGCCAGTAGTGTTGGGACCTACAATGAGCAGTTCTTC. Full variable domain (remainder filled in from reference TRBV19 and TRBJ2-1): DGGITQSPKYLFRKEGQNVTLSCEQNLNHDAMYWYRQDPGQGLRLIYYSQIVNDFQKGDIAEGYSVSREKKESFPLTVTSAQKNPTAFYLCASSVGTYNEQFFGPGTRLTVL.

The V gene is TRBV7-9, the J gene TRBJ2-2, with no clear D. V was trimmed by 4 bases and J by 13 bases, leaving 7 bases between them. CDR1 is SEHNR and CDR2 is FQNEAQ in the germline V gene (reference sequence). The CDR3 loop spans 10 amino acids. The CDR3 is CASSSPPLFF. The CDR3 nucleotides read TGTGCCAGCAGCTCCCCTCCGCTGTTTTTT.

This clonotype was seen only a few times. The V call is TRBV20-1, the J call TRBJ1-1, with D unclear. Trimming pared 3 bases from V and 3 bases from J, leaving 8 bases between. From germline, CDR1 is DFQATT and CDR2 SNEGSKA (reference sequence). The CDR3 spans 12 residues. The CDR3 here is CSARVSYTEAFF. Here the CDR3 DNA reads TGCAGTGCTAGGGTCTCTTACACTGAAGCTTTCTTT.

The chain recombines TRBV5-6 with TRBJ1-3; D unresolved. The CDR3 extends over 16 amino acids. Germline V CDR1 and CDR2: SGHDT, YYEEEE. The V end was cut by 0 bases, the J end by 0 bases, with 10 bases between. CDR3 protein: CASSLDWPASGNTIYF. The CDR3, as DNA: TGTGCCAGCAGCTTGGACTGGCCAGCCTCTGGAAACACCATATATTTT.

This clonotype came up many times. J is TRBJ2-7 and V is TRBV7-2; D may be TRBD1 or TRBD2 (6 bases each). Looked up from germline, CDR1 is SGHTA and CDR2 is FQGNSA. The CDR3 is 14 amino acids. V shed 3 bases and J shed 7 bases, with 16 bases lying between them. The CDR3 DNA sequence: TGTGCCAGCAGCTTCGATCCCGGGGGCCGGGAGCAGTACGTC. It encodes CASSFDPGGREQYV.

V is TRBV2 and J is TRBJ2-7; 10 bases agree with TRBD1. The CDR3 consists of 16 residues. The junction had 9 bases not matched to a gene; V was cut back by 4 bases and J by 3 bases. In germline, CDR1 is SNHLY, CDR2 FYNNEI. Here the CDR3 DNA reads TGTGCCAGCAGTGGACAGGGGGCCCCATTATTCTACGAGCAGTACTTC. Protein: CASSGQGAPLFYEQYF.

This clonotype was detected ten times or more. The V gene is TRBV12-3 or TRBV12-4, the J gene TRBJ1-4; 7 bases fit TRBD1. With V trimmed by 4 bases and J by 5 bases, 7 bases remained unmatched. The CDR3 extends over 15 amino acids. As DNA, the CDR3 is TGTGCCAGCAGTTCAGGGACAGCCGTGAATGAAAAACTGTTTTTT. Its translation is CASSSGTAVNEKLFF.

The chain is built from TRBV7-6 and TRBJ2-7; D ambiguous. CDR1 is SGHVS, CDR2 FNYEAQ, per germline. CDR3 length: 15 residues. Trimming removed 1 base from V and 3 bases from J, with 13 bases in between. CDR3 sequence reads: CASSLEVGPLYEQYV. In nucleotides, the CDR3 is TGTGCCAGCAGCTTAGAGGTAGGGCCCCTCTACGAGCAGTACGTC.

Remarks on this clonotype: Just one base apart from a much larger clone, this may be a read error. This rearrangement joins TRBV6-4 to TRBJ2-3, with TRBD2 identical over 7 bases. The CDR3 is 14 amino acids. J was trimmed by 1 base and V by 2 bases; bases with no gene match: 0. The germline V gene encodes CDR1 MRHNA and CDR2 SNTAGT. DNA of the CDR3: TGTGCCAGCAGTGACGCGGGGGGCACAGATACGCAGTATTTT. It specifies CASSDAGGTDTQYF.

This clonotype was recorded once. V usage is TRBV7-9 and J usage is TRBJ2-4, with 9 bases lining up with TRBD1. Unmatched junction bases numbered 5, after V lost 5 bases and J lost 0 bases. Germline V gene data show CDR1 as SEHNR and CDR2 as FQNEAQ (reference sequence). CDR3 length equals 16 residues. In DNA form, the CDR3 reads TGTGCCAGCAGCCCCCGGGACAGGGTAGCCAAAAACATTCAGTACTTC. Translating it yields CASSPRDRVAKNIQYF.

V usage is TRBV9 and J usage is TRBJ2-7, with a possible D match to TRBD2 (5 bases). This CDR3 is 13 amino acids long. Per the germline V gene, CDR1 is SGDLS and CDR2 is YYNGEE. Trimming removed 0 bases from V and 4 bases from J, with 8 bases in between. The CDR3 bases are TGTGCCAGCAGCGTAGAGTCGGGATACGAGCAGTACTTC. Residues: CASSVESGYEQYF.

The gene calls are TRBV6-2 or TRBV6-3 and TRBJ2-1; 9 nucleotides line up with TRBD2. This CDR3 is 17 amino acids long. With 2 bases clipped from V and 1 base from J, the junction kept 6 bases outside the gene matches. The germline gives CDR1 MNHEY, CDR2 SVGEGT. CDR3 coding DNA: TGTGCCAGCAGTTACAATCTAGCGGGGTCATCCTACAATGAGCAGTTCTTC. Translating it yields CASSYNLAGSSYNEQFF.

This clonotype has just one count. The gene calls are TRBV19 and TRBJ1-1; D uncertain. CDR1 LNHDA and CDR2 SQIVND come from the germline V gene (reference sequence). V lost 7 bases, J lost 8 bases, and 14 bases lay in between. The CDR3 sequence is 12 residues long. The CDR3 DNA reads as TGTGCCAGTACCCCAAACGGAATCGAAGCTTTCTTT. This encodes CASTPNGIEAFF.

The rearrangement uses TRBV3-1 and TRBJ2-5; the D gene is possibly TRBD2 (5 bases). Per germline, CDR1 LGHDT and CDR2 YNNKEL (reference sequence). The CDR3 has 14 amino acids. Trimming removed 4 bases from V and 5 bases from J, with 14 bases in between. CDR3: CASSRPGKRETQYF. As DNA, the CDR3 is TGTGCCAGCAGCCGACCGGGAAAGCGGGAGACCCAGTACTTC.

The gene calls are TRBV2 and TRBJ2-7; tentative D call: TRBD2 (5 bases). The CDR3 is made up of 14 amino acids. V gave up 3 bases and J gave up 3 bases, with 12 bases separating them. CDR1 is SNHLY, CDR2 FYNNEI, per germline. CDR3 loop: CASSDPGLVYEQYF. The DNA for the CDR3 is TGTGCCAGCAGTGATCCGGGGTTGGTCTACGAGCAGTACTTC.

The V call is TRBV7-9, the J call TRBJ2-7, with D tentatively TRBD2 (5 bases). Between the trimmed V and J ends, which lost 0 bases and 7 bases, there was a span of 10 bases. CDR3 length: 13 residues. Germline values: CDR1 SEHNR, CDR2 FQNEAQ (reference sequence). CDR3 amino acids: CASSLAGWREQYF. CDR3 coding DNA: TGTGCCAGCAGCTTAGCTGGGTGGAGGGAGCAGTACTTC.